This TCR beta chain originates from a study of T cells in Graves' hyperthyroidism and ophthalmopathy. Study findings and constraints: Ophthalmopathy was distinguished from stable hyperthyroidism by 13 V-J signatures. In blood, most of the thyroid clonotypes expanded above 0.001 were also present.

Not enrolled were patients with uncontrolled infection, other autoimmune disease, pregnancy or lactation. In its sample, this clonotype was seen many times. What it binds is not known. What was amplified from RNA transcripts were TCR beta CDR3 regions. In the first-round RT-PCR of the TCR CDR3, the HTBI primer set was used. TCRdb analysed the multiplex PCR reads with MiXCR anew, one entry per CDR3 protein. The sample shows around 690,000 distinct CDR3 sequences, around 15% of them seen only once. The clonotype originates from a man in his fifties or sixties with Graves' hyperthyroidism. Input material: blood.

CDR3 nucleotides: TGTGCCAGCAGTGAAGGACAGGGTACGGGAGAGACCCAGTACTTC. Amino acids: CASSEGQGTGETQYF. The V gene is TRBV6-1, the J gene TRBJ2-5; 7 bases are shared with TRBD1. CDR1 and CDR2 from the germline V gene are MNHNS and SASEGT. V dropped 1 base and J dropped 4; count of bases not matched to a gene: 6. This CDR3 contains 15 residues.